These 29 T cell receptor beta chains originate from one sample sequenced in a study of blood T cell repertoires in COVID-19. Profiling relied on immunoSEQ multiplex PCR, and the TCRdb table lists in-frame clones only, not all of them. The sample lists 140,000 to 150,000 clones, 65% to 85% occurring once. Sequencing input: PBMCs or T cells enriched from blood (not recorded which). These receptors all come from a woman between 50 and 59 years old who had been exposed to COVID-19.

CDR3 in amino acids: CASSADSGAYEQYF. Here the CDR3 DNA reads TGTGCCAGTAGTGCGGACAGCGGGGCCTACGAGCAGTACTTC. The gene calls are TRBV19 and TRBJ2-7; maybe TRBD2 (7 bases). The V gene lost 5 bases and the J gene lost 2 bases, with 13 bases spanning the gap. There are 14 residues in the CDR3. CDR1 LNHDA and CDR2 SQIVND come from the germline V gene (reference sequence).

This clone was counted only a few times. The gene calls are TRBV30 and TRBJ2-7, with TRBD2 matching over 7 bases. CDR1 and CDR2 from the germline V gene are GTSNPN and SVGIG (reference sequence). This CDR3 contains 13 residues. V lost 4 bases to trimming and J lost 6 bases; unmatched junction nucleotides: 9. The CDR3 spells CAWIRAGRGEQYF. In nucleotides, the CDR3 is TGTGCCTGGATTCGGGCAGGGAGGGGCGAGCAGTACTTC.

The rearrangement uses TRBV11-3 and TRBJ2-2; D possibly corresponds to TRBD1 (5 bases). The germline gives CDR1 SGHNT, CDR2 YENEEA. The ends were cut back, 5 bases at V and 4 bases at J, with 14 bases in the middle. CDR3 length: 15 residues. CDR3 sequence reads: CASSGGAGVTGELFF. CDR3 DNA: TGTGCCAGCAGCGGTGGGGCAGGAGTCACCGGGGAGCTGTTTTTT.

This clone occurred a few times. The V and J genes are TRBV2 and TRBJ2-7; D is possibly TRBD2 (5 bases). The ends were cut back, 7 bases at V and 9 bases at J, with 19 bases in the middle. CDR3 length: 13 amino acids. CDR1 and CDR2 (germline): SNHLY, FYNNEI. The DNA of the CDR3 is TGTGCCAGCACGCCGGGAACTCTACCTCGGCAGTACTTC. Amino acids: CASTPGTLPRQYF.

Here the CDR3 DNA reads TGTGCCAGCTCACGTGGGGGGTACGGAGTAAATCAGCCCCAGCATTTT. Protein product: CASSRGGYGVNQPQHF. This rearrangement joins TRBV18 to TRBJ1-5; possible D gene TRBD1, 5 bases. Trimming took 4 bases from V and 4 from J, leaving 17 bases between them. The CDR3 covers 16 residues. Germline V gene data show CDR1 as KGHSH and CDR2 as LQKENI.

The chain employs TRBV3-1 (or the pseudogene TRBV3-2) and TRBJ2-3; D perhaps matches TRBD1 (6 bases). The CDR3 is made up of 15 amino acids. Trimming removed 1 base at V and 0 bases at J, with 8 bases between. Germline CDR1 LGHDT, CDR2 YNNKEL (reference sequence). CDR3 amino acids: CASSQAGTSTDTQYF. Here the CDR3 DNA reads TGTGCCAGCAGCCAAGCTGGGACAAGCACAGATACGCAGTATTTT.

Turning to this clone: This sample includes further DNA sequences coding for the same CDR3. The chain couples TRBV5-1 to TRBJ2-7; 7 bases map to TRBD1. This CDR3 has 12 amino acids. The germline CDR1 and CDR2 sequences are SGHRS and YFSETQ. V lost 4 bases to trimming and J lost 4 bases; unmatched junction nucleotides: 2. CDR3 amino acids: CASSLTGYEQYF. CDR3 nucleotides: TGCGCCAGCAGCCTGACAGGGTACGAGCAGTACTTC.

The chain uses TRBV2 and TRBJ1-1; TRBD1 might be the D (6 bases). V lost 7 bases to trimming and J lost 7 bases, with 16 bases between them. Germline V lookup: CDR1 SNHLY, CDR2 FYNNEI. This CDR3 contains 13 residues. This CDR3 reads CASTRMGADEAFF. For the CDR3, the DNA is TGTGCCAGCACCCGAATGGGGGCGGATGAAGCTTTCTTT.

The V and J genes are TRBV5-1 and TRBJ2-2, with D possibly being TRBD1 (6 bases). This CDR3 is built from 18 residues. Germline assignment: CDR1 SGHRS and CDR2 YFSETQ. Trimming removed 0 bases at V and 3 bases at J, with 18 bases between. CDR3 in amino acids: CASSLDSRGVGDTGELFF. In DNA, the CDR3 is TGCGCCAGCAGCTTGGATTCCAGGGGAGTCGGGGACACCGGGGAGCTGTTTTTT.

The chain recombines TRBV5-1 with TRBJ2-7; TRBD2 matches 12 bases. V lost 4 bases to trimming and J lost 3 bases; unmatched junction nucleotides: 5. Germline V CDR1 and CDR2: SGHRS, YFSETQ. The length of the CDR3 is 15 residues. This CDR3 reads CASSSLAGGLYEQYF. CDR3 bases: TGCGCCAGCAGCAGCCTAGCGGGAGGGCTCTACGAGCAGTACTTC. Drawing the rest from reference TRBV5-1 and TRBJ2-7, the complete variable domain is KAGVTQTPRYLIKTRGQQVTLSCSPISGHRSVSWYQQTPGQGLQFLFEYFSETQRNKGNFPGRFSGRQFSNSRSEMNVSTLELGDSALYLCASSSLAGGLYEQYFGPGTRLTVT.

The V gene is TRBV6-5, the J gene TRBJ1-1, with D possibly matching TRBD1 (5 bases). This CDR3 has 14 residues. V lost 5 bases, J lost 5 bases, and 15 bases lay in between. The germline V gene encodes CDR1 MNHEY and CDR2 SVGAGI. CDR3 DNA sequence: TGTGCCAGCAGTAACCCGGGGGGTGGGACTGAAGCTTTCTTT. This codes for CASSNPGGGTEAFF.

V is TRBV29-1 and J is TRBJ2-7; D remains unclear. Germline V gene data show CDR1 as SQVTM and CDR2 as ANQGSEA. CDR3 length: 11 residues. V lost 7 bases and J lost 4, with 11 bases in between. CDR3 DNA: TGCAGCGCCGGTGAAACTTACGAGCAGTACTTC. It translates to CSAGETYEQYF.

This clone has a handful of counts. The rearrangement joins TRBV19 to TRBJ1-2; 8 positions agree with TRBD1. CDR3 length: 15 amino acids. Germline loops: CDR1 LNHDA, CDR2 SQIVND (reference sequence). The V and J ends lost 3 bases and 3 bases, in that order; junction bases with no gene match: 6. CDR3 loop: CASSIGGTGHYGYTF. The CDR3 DNA follows: TGTGCCAGTAGTATCGGCGGGACAGGTCACTATGGCTACACCTTC.

This clone has a handful of counts. The gene calls are TRBV12-3 or TRBV12-4 and TRBJ2-7; perhaps TRBD2 as D (5 bases). This CDR3 region has 13 residues. V lost 4 bases and J 7 bases, leaving 14 bases between the germline ends. CDR3 in amino acids: CASSSGVNREQYF. CDR3 sequence (DNA): TGTGCCAGCAGTTCCGGGGTTAATAGGGAGCAGTACTTC.

This chain joins TRBV2 and TRBJ1-4, with D possibly TRBD1 on 6 matching bases. This CDR3 is built from 18 residues. Looked up from germline, CDR1 is SNHLY and CDR2 is FYNNEI. Deletions cut 6 bases from V and 3 bases from J, with 23 bases between. CDR3 region: CASSGPKGGGRANEKLFF. The CDR3 bases are TGTGCCAGCAGCGGGCCTAAGGGCGGGGGGCGAGCTAATGAAAAACTGTTTTTT.

The rearrangement uses TRBV7-2 and TRBJ1-5, with 8 positions matching TRBD1. CDR1 and CDR2 from the germline V gene are SGHTA and FQGNSA. The CDR3 spans 14 residues. V gave up 2 bases and J gave up 4 bases; unmatched junction bases: 1. CDR3 nucleotides: TGTGCCAGCAGCTTAACAGGGGGGAATCAGCCCCAGCATTTT. This gives the protein CASSLTGGNQPQHF. Supplemented by reference TRBV7-2 and TRBJ1-5, the full variable domain reads GAGVSQSPSNKVTEKGKDVELRCDPISGHTALYWYRQSLGQGLEFLIYFQGNSAPDKSGLPSDRFSAERTGGSVSTLTIQRTQQEDSAVYLCASSLTGGNQPQHFGDGTRLSIL.

This sequence joins TRBV5-1 and TRBJ1-6, with D perhaps matching TRBD1 (5 bases). The CDR3 contains 18 residues. CDR1 is SGHRS and CDR2 is YFSETQ in the germline V gene. The germline V and J ends were trimmed by 1 base and 5 bases, with 19 bases remaining between them. CDR3 residues: CASSLRPAGTSDNSPLHF. The CDR3, as DNA: TGCGCCAGCAGCTTGCGGCCGGCGGGGACGAGTGATAATTCACCCCTCCACTTT.

This chain joins TRBV27 and TRBJ1-3; maybe TRBD1 (5 bases). Germline lookup yields CDR1 MNHEY and CDR2 SMNVEV (reference sequence). This CDR3 spans 13 amino acids. Deletions cut 4 bases from V and 14 bases from J, with 18 bases between. Here the CDR3 reads CASSSNNKGPLYF. CDR3 coding DNA: TGTGCCAGCAGTTCAAACAACAAGGGGCCCCTATATTTT.

The rearrangement links TRBV7-9 to TRBJ1-1; D is possibly TRBD1 (5 bases). The CDR3 extends over 14 amino acids. V was clipped by 2 bases and J by 5 bases, with 12 bases between them. Germline V gene data show CDR1 as SEHNR and CDR2 as FQNEAQ (reference sequence). The CDR3 DNA reads as TGTGCCAGCAGCTTACTCGCAGGGCAAACTGAAGCTTTCTTT. Translation: CASSLLAGQTEAFF.

This chain joins TRBV12-5 and TRBJ2-3, with 9 bases lining up with TRBD1. Germline assignment: CDR1 LGHNT and CDR2 FRNRAP. With 6 bases clipped from V and 4 bases from J, the junction kept 14 bases outside the gene matches. CDR3 length equals 17 residues. As DNA, the CDR3 is TGTGCTAGTGGCCCTACCGGGACAGGGTTGTCCCCAGATACGCAGTATTTT. It codes for CASGPTGTGLSPDTQYF.

J is TRBJ1-1 and V is TRBV11-1, with TRBD1 matching 7 bases. The CDR3 consists of 15 residues. V lost 1 base to trimming and J lost 0 bases; unmatched junction nucleotides: 2. Germline assignment: CDR1 SGHAT and CDR2 FQDESV (reference sequence). The CDR3 DNA reads as TGTGCCAGCAGCTTAGAGGGGGCGATGAACACTGAAGCTTTCTTT. It codes for CASSLEGAMNTEAFF.

This rearrangement joins TRBV5-1 to TRBJ2-7; 7 bases map to TRBD1. This CDR3 contains 13 residues. V was pared by 4 bases and J by 3 bases, with 4 bases of the junction left unmatched. The V gene's germline CDR1 is SGHRS and CDR2 YFSETQ. CDR3 sequence: CASSPGDSYEQYF. The CDR3 nucleotides read TGCGCCAGCAGCCCCGGGGACAGCTACGAGCAGTACTTC.

J is TRBJ1-2 and V is TRBV7-6; D unclear. Trimming left V 1 base short and J 2 bases short, with 8 bases between. The CDR3 contains 14 residues. Per germline, CDR1 SGHVS and CDR2 FNYEAQ. The CDR3 reads CASSLGAGNYGYTF. Here the CDR3 DNA reads TGTGCCAGCAGCTTAGGGGCGGGAAACTATGGCTACACCTTC.

This chain links TRBV28 with TRBJ2-7; the D gene is possibly TRBD1 (6 bases). This CDR3 has 15 residues. With 3 bases removed from V and 2 bases from J, the gap between germline ends came to 14 bases. The germline gives CDR1 MDHEN, CDR2 SYDVKM. CDR3 loop: CASSFGTPPAYEQYF. The CDR3 nucleotides are TGTGCCAGCAGTTTCGGGACACCCCCGGCCTACGAGCAGTACTTC. Full variable domain (rest looked up from reference TRBV28 and TRBJ2-7): DVKVTQSSRYLVKRTGEKVFLECVQDMDHENMFWYRQDPGLGLRLIYFSYDVKMKEKGDIPEGYSVSREKKERFSLILESASTNQTSMYLCASSFGTPPAYEQYFGPGTRLTVT.

V and J are TRBV13 and TRBJ2-6; D is undetermined. The germline V gene has CDR1 PRHDT and CDR2 FYEKMQ (reference sequence). V lost 5 bases and J 1 base, leaving 24 bases between the germline ends. This CDR3 has 20 amino acids. The chain's CDR3 is CASSPTHGAEARSGANVLTF. In DNA form, the CDR3 reads TGTGCCAGCAGCCCGACCCATGGCGCCGAGGCCCGATCTGGGGCCAACGTCCTGACTTTC.

This sequence joins TRBV3-1 (or the pseudogene TRBV3-2) and TRBJ2-5, with 7 bases lining up with TRBD2. V shed 6 bases, J shed 4 bases, and the junction held 23 bases outside the gene matches. CDR3 size: 19 residues. CDR1 is LGHDT, CDR2 YNNKEL, per germline (reference sequence). CDR3 protein: CASRPHPTGLGGSGETQYF. CDR3 nucleotide sequence: TGTGCCAGCAGACCACACCCAACGGGACTGGGGGGGAGTGGAGAGACCCAGTACTTC.

The V call is TRBV29-1, the J call TRBJ1-4, with D possibly being TRBD1 (5 bases). CDR1 and CDR2 from the germline V gene are SQVTM and ANQGSEA. CDR3 length equals 15 residues. V was clipped by 0 bases and J by 8 bases, with 16 bases between them. The DNA of the CDR3 is TGCAGCGTTGAAGATCAAGGGGCAGGTGAAGAAAAACTGTTTTTT. This codes for CSVEDQGAGEEKLFF.

The chain joins TRBV11-2 to TRBJ2-1; 14 bases map to TRBD2. After removal of 5 bases from V and 7 bases from J, the junction contained 7 bases not matched to a gene. This CDR3 has 16 residues. Germline V gene sequence: CDR1 SGHAT, CDR2 FQNNGV. The CDR3 DNA reads as TGTGCCAGCAGCCCGACTAGCGGGAGGGCCTGGAATGAGCAGTTCTTC. Its translation: CASSPTSGRAWNEQFF.

J is TRBJ1-3 and V is TRBV7-9; possible D gene TRBD1, 5 bases. The germline V gene has CDR1 SEHNR and CDR2 FQNEAQ (reference sequence). With 5 bases removed from V and 4 bases from J, the gap between germline ends came to 18 bases. The CDR3 spans 16 residues. The CDR3 region is CASSRDLGSQGNTIYF. In DNA form, the CDR3 reads TGTGCCAGCAGCCGGGACTTGGGGTCCCAAGGAAACACCATATATTTT.